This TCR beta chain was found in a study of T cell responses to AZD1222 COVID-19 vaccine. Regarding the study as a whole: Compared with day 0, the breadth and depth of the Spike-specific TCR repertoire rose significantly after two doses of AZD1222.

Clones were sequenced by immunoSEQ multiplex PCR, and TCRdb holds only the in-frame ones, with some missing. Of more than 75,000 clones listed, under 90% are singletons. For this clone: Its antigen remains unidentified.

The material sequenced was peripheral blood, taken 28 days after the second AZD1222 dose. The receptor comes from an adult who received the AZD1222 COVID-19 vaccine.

The DNA of the CDR3 is TGCGCCAGCAGCTTGGGTGGACAAGGCTACAATGAGCAGTTCTTC. This translates into CASSLGGQGYNEQFF. The chain employs TRBV5-1 and TRBJ2-1, with D possibly being TRBD1 (5 bases). Trimming shortened V by 0 bases and J by 3 bases, and 10 bases separated the two germline ends. Germline V gives CDR1 SGHRS, CDR2 YFSETQ. CDR3 length: 15 amino acids.